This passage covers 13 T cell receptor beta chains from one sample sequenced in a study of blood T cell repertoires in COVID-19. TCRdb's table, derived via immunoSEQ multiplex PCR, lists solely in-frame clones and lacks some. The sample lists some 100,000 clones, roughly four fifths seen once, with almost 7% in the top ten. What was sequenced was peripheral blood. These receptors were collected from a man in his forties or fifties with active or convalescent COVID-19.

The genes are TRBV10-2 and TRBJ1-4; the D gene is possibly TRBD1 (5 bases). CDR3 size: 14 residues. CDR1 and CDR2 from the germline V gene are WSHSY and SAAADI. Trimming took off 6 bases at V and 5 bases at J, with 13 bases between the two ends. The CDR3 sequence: CASRGGIGNEKLFF. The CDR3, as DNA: TGCGCCAGCAGGGGGGGGATCGGGAATGAAAAACTGTTTTTT.

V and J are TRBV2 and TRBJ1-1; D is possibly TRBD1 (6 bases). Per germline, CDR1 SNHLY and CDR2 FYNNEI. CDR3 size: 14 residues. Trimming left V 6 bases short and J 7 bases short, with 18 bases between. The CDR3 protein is CASRGNQGLGEAFF. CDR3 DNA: TGTGCCAGCAGGGGAAACCAGGGGTTGGGTGAAGCTTTCTTT.

CDR3 sequence reads: CASSQDRDYGYTF. CDR3 in DNA: TGTGCCAGCTCACAGGACAGGGACTATGGCTACACCTTC. This chain connects TRBV18 to TRBJ1-2; 8 bases fit TRBD1. Trimming at V came to 4 bases and at J to 3 bases, leaving 1 base not matched to a gene. CDR3 size: 13 residues. Germline CDR1 and CDR2: KGHSH and LQKENI.

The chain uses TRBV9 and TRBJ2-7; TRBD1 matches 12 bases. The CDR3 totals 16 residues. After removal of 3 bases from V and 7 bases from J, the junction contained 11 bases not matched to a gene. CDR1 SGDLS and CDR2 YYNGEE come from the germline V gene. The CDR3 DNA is TGTGCCAGCAGCGGCCCCACCGGGACAGGGGGCGGGGAGCAGTACTTC. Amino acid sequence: CASSGPTGTGGGEQYF.

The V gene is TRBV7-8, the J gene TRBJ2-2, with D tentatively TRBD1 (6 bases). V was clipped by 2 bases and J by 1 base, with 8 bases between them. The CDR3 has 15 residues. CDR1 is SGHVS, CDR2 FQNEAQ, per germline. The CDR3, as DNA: TGTGCCAGCAGCTTACAGGGGATGAACACCGGGGAGCTGTTTTTT. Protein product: CASSLQGMNTGELFF.

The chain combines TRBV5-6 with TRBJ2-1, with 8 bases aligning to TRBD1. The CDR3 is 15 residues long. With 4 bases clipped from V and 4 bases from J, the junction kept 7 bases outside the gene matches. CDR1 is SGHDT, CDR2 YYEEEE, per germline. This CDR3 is CASSPEGQGYNEQFF. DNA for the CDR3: TGTGCCAGCAGCCCGGAAGGACAGGGTTACAATGAGCAGTTCTTC.

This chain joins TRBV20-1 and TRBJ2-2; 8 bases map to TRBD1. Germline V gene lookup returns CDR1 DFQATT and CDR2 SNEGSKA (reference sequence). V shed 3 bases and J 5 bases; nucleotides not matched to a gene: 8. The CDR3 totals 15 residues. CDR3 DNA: TGCAGTGCTAGTCCCCAGGGGGCGCGGACCGGGGAGCTGTTTTTT. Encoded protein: CSASPQGARTGELFF.

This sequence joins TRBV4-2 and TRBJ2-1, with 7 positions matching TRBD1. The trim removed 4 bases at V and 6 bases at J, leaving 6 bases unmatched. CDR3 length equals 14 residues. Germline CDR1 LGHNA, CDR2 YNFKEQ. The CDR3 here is CASSPQTGANEQFF. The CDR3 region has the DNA TGTGCCAGCAGCCCCCAAACAGGGGCCAATGAGCAGTTCTTC.

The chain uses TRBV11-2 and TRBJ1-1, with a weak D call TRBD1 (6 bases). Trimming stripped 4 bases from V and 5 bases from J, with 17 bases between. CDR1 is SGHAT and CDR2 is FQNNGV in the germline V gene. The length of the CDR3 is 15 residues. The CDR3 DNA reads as TGTGCCAGCAGCTCGAGAACGGGGGGCTATACTGAAGCTTTCTTT. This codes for CASSSRTGGYTEAFF.

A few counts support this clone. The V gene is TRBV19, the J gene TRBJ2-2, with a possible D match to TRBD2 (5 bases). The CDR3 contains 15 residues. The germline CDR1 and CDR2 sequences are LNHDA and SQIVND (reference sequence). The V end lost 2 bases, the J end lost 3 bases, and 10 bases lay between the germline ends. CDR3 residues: CASSIQTGDTGELFF. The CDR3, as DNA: TGTGCCAGTAGTATACAGACCGGGGACACCGGGGAGCTGTTTTTT.

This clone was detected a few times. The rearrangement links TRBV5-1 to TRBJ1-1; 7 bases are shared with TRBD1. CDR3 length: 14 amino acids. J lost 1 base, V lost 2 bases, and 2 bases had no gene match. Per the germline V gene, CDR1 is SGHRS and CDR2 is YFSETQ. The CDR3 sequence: CASSFGTENTEAFF. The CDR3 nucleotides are TGCGCCAGCAGCTTCGGGACAGAGAACACTGAAGCTTTCTTT.

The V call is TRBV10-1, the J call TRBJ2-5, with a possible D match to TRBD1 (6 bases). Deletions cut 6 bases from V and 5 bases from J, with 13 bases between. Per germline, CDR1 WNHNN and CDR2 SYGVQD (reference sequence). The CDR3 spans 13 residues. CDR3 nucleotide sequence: TGCGCCAGCAGAGGGACACTGGAGGAGACCCAGTACTTC. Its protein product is CASRGTLEETQYF.

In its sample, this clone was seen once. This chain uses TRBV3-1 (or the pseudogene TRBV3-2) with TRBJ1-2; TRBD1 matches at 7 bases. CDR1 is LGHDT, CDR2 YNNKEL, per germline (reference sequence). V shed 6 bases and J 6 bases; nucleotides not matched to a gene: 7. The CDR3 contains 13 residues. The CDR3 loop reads CASRPTGTDGYTF. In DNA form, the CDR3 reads TGTGCCAGCAGACCGACAGGGACTGATGGCTACACCTTC.